The rows below give T cell receptor beta chains drawn from one sample of a study of T cells in Graves' hyperthyroidism and ophthalmopathy. TCRdb used MiXCR to reprocess the multiplex PCR reads, holding one entry per CDR3 protein. The sample records under 400,000 distinct CDR3 sequences, around 15% being singletons. Sequenced input: blood. Source of these receptors: a woman aged 55 to 70 with Graves' ophthalmopathy. Both conserved end residues are part of each CDR3. Fields, in order: J gene, D gene, clone size, V gene, CDR3 protein, CDR3 DNA. The D gene is left open where the match is weak. The listing skips clone size in some rows; elsewhere it reads once, few, many or a size class.

>TRBJ2-1|TRBD2|few|TRBV9
CASSVGAGASYNEQFF
TGTGCCAGCAGCGTAGGAGCGGGAGCCTCCTACAATGAGCAGTTCTTC
>TRBJ1-5|.|many|TRBV6-2/TRBV6-3
CASTTSNQPQHF
TGTGCCAGCACGACGAGCAATCAGCCCCAGCATTTT
>TRBJ1-6|TRBD1|.|TRBV12-3/TRBV12-4
CASNAGTGNSPLHF
TGTGCCAGCAACGCCGGGACAGGGAATTCGCCCCTCCACTTT
>TRBJ2-6|.|.|TRBV5-6
CASSLLDNSGANVLTF
TGTGCCAGCAGCCTACTCGACAACTCTGGGGCCAACGTCCTGACTTTC
>TRBJ2-7|.|many|TRBV7-2
CASSLAGDGTGYEQYF
TGTGCCAGCAGCTTAGCGGGGGACGGGACTGGATACGAGCAGTACTTC
>TRBJ2-1|TRBD2|many|TRBV4-1
CASRRGGAESTYNEQFF
TGCGCCAGCAGGCGGGGGGGGGCCGAGTCGACCTACAATGAGCAGTTCTTC
>TRBJ2-3|TRBD2|many|TRBV28
CASSPHLRLAGALTDTQYF
TGTGCCAGCAGTCCCCATCTTCGACTAGCGGGGGCACTCACAGATACGCAGTATTTT
>TRBJ1-1|.|many|TRBV2
CASRREGTGMNTEAFF
TGTGCCAGCAGGAGAGAGGGGACTGGGATGAACACTGAAGCTTTCTTT
>TRBJ2-7|TRBD2|.|TRBV2
CASSKGGAGGTFEQYF
TGTGCCAGCAGTAAGGGAGGAGCGGGAGGGACCTTCGAGCAGTACTTC
>TRBJ2-7|.|few|TRBV29-1
CSVEFQGSYEQYF
TGCAGCGTTGAATTCCAGGGGAGCTACGAGCAGTACTTC
>TRBJ2-1|TRBD2|.|TRBV13
CASSRGGLDDEQFF
TGTGCCAGCAGCCGGGGGGGCCTGGACGATGAGCAGTTCTTC
>TRBJ2-2|.|many|TRBV5-1
CASSLADRNTGELFF
TGCGCCAGCAGCTTGGCTGACAGAAACACCGGGGAGCTGTTTTTT
>TRBJ1-2|TRBD1|few|TRBV29-1
CSVEGTGGVYTF
TGCAGCGTTGAAGGGACAGGGGGAGTCTACACCTTC
>TRBJ2-7|TRBD1|few|TRBV15
CATSRDETGGYEQYF
TGTGCCACCAGCAGAGATGAGACAGGGGGTTACGAGCAGTACTTC
>TRBJ2-7|.|.|TRBV27
CASSLSTGEQQYF
TGTGCCAGCAGTTTATCAACAGGAGAGCAGCAGTACTTC
>TRBJ1-4|.|.|TRBV12-5
CASGLGAGQKLFF
TGTGCTAGTGGTTTGGGGGCAGGGCAGAAACTGTTTTTT
>TRBJ2-1|.|.|TRBV19
CASSTGNEQFF
TGTGCCAGTAGTACGGGTAATGAGCAGTTCTTC
>TRBJ2-7|.|few|TRBV29-1
CSVDGDGTYEQYF
TGCAGCGTTGACGGGGACGGAACCTACGAGCAGTACTTC
>TRBJ1-4|.|.|TRBV6-1
CASSEARGATNEKLFF
TGTGCCAGCAGTGAAGCGCGGGGTGCAACTAATGAAAAACTGTTTTTT
>TRBJ2-1|TRBD2|many|TRBV30
CAWSAPLKREGLRQFF
TGTGCCTGGAGTGCCCCCCTAAAGCGGGAGGGCCTTCGGCAGTTCTTC
>TRBJ1-1|.|.|TRBV30
CAWSPTRATEAFF
TGTGCCTGGAGTCCAACACGGGCTACTGAAGCTTTCTTT